Included here is one T cell receptor (beta chain) sequence, with context. Germline V gene sequence: CDR1 MDHEN, CDR2 SYDVKM. The CDR3 consists of 15 residues. Trimming removed 6 bases from V and 3 bases from J, with 15 bases in between. This record comes from a study of OX40 agonist ivuxolimab in advanced cancers. Measured with immunoSEQ multiplex PCR; TCRdb has only the in-frame clones, and not every one. The table has around 31,000 clones, 75% to 95% seen once; the top ten hold more than 4.5%. Sequences were derived from CD4+ or CD8+ T cells sorted from blood, sampled in a trial of the OX40 agonist ivuxolimab. The clonotype was recovered from an adult with an advanced solid tumor such as melanoma, head and neck, liver or kidney cancer. The chain is built from TRBV28 and TRBJ1-5, with D tentatively TRBD1 (5 bases). The CDR3 DNA sequence: TGTGCCAGCAGGGAGCAGGGAGGGGCCAATCAGCCCCAGCATTTT. This codes for CASREQGGANQPQHF.